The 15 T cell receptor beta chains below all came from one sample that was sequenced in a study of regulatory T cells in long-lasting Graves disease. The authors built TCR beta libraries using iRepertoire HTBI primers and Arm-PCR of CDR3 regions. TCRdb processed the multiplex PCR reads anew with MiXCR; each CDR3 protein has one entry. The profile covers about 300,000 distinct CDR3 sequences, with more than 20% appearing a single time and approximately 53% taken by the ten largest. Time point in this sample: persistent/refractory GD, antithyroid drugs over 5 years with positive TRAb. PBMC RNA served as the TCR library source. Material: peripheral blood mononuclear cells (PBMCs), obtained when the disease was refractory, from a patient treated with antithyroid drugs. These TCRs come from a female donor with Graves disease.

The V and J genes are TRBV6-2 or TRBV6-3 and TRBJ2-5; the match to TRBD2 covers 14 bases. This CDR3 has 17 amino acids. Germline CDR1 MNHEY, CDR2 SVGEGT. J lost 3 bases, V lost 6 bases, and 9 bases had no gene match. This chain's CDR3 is CASSRHPGLAGEETQYF. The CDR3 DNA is TGTGCCAGCAGCAGGCATCCGGGACTAGCGGGAGAAGAGACCCAGTACTTC.

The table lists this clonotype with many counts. CDR3 residues: CASSLGTGNHYGYTF. The CDR3, as DNA: TGTGCCAGCAGCTTAGGGACAGGGAACCACTATGGCTACACCTTC. The chain has TRBV7-8 and TRBJ1-2, with 8 positions matching TRBD1. Germline lookup yields CDR1 SGHVS and CDR2 FQNEAQ. The CDR3 is 15 amino acids. J lost 3 bases, V lost 1 base, and 4 bases had no gene match. Supplemented by reference TRBV7-8 and TRBJ1-2, the full variable domain reads GAGVSQSPRYKVAKRGQDVALRCDPISGHVSLFWYQQALGQGPEFLTYFQNEAQLDKSGLPSDRFFAERPEGSVSTLKIQRTQQEDSAVYLCASSLGTGNHYGYTFGSGTRLTVV.

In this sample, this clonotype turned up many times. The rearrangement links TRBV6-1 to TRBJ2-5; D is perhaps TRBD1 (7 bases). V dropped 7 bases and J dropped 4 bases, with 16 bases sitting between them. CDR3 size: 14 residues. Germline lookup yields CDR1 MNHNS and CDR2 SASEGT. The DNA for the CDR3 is TGTGCCAGCACACGACAGGGTAGCGGAGAGACCCAGTACTTC. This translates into CASTRQGSGETQYF.

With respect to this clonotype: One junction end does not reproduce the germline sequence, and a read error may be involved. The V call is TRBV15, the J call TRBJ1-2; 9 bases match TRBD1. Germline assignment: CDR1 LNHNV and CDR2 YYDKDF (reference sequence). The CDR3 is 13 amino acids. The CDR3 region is CATSTGTGLGCTF. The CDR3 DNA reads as TGTGCCACCAGCACAGGGACAGGGCTCGGCTGCACCTTC. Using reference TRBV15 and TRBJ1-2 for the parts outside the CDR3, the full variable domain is DAMVIQNPRYQVTQFGKPVTLSCSQTLNHNVMYWYQQKSSQAPKLLFHYYDKDFNNEADTPDNFQSRRPNTSFCFLDIRSPGLGDTAMYLCATSTGTGLGCTFGSGTRLTVV.

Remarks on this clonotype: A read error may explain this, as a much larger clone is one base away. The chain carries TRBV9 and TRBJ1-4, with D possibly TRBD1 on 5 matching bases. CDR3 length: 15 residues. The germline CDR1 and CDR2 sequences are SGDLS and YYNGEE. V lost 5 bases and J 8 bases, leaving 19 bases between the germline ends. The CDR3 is CASSPRRGEGEKLFF. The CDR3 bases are TGTGCCAGCAGTCCCCGGCGGGGCGAGGGGGAAAAACTGTTTTTT.

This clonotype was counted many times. The CDR3 sequence: CAWKPSWETQYF. In DNA, the CDR3 is TGTGCCTGGAAGCCGTCGTGGGAGACCCAGTACTTC. The chain links TRBV30 to TRBJ2-5; no clear D gene. V lost 4 bases, J lost 5 bases, and 11 bases lay in between. Germline lookup yields CDR1 GTSNPN and CDR2 SVGIG (reference sequence). The CDR3 sequence is 12 residues long.

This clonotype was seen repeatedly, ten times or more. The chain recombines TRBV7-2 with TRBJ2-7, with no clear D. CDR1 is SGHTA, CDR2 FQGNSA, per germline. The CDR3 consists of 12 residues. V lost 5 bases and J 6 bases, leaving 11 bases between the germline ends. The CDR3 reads CASSRGPGEQYF. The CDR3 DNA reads TGTGCCAGCAGCCGTGGCCCCGGCGAGCAGTACTTC.

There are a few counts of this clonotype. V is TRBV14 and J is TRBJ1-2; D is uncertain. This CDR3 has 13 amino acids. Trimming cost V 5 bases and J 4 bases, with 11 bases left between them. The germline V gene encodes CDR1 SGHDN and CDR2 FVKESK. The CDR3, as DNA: TGTGCCAGCAGCGACGACGGGCCCTATGGCTACACCTTC. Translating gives CASSDDGPYGYTF. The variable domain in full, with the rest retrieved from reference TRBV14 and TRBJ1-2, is EAGVTQFPSHSVIEKGQTVTLRCDPISGHDNLYWYRRVMGKEIKFLLHFVKESKQDESGMPNNRFLAERTGGTYSTLKVQPAELEDSGVYFCASSDDGPYGYTFGSGTRLTVV.

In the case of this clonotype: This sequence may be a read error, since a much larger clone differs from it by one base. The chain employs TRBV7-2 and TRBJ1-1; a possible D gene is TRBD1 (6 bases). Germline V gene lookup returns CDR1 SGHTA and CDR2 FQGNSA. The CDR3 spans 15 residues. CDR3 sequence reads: CASSPRIDRNAEAFF. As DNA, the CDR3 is TGTGCCAGCAGCCCCCGGATTGACAGGAACGCTGAAGCTTTCTTT.

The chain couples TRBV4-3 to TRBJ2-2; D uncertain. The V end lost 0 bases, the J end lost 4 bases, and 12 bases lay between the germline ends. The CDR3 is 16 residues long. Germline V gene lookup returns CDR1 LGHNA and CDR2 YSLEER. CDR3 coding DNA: TGCGCCAGCAGCCAAGAAGTTAATACAGTCACCGGGGAGCTGTTTTTT. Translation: CASSQEVNTVTGELFF.

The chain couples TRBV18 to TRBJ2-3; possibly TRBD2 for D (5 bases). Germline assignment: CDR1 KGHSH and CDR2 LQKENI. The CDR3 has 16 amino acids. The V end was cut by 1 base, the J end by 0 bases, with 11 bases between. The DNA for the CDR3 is TGTGCCAGCTCACCACGGCTAGCCGATAGCACAGATACGCAGTATTTT. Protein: CASSPRLADSTDTQYF.

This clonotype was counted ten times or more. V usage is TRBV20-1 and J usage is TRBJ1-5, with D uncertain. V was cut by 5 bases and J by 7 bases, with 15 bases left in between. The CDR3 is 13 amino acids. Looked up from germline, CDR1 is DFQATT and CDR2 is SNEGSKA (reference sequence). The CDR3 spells CSAHHTVGQPQHF. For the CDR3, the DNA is TGCAGTGCTCACCATACAGTTGGCCAGCCCCAGCATTTT.

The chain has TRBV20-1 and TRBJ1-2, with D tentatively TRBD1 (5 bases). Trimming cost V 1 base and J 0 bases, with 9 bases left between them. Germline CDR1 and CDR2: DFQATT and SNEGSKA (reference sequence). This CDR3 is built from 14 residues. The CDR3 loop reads CSARGGGTNYGYTF. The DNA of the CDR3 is TGCAGTGCTAGAGGGGGGGGGACTAACTATGGCTACACCTTC.

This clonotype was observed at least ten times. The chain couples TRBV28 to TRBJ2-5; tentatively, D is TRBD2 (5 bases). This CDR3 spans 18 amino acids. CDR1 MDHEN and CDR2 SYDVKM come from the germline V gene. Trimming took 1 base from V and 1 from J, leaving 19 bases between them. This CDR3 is CASSLFGPPGVSQETQYF. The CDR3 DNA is TGTGCCAGCAGTTTATTCGGACCCCCCGGGGTCAGCCAAGAGACCCAGTACTTC.

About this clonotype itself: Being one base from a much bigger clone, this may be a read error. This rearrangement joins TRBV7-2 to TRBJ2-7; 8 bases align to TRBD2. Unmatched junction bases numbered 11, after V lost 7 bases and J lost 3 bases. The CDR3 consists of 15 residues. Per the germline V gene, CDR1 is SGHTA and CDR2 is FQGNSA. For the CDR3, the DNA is TGTGCCAGCACCAAACATAGCGGGGACCGCTACGAGCAGTACTTC. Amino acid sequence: CASTKHSGDRYEQYF. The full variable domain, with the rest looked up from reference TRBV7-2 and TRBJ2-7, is GAGVSQSPSNKVTEKGKDVELRCDPISGHTALYWYRQSLGQGLEFLIYFQGNSAPDKSGLPSDRFSAERTGGSVSTLTIQRTQQEDSAVYLCASTKHSGDRYEQYFGPGTRLTVT.